The rows below give T cell receptor beta chains drawn from one sample of a study of neurological immune-mediated disorders. TCRdb called the 5' RACE reads again in MiXCR, with one record for every CDR3 protein. The sample carries more than 45,000 distinct CDR3 sequences, around 3.5% recorded once. Sequenced material: PBMCs. The origin of the receptors is a woman in her twenties or thirties with multiple sclerosis. The CDR3 runs from the conserved cysteine through the conserved F or W. Fields, in order: clone size, V gene, D gene, J gene, CDR3 protein, CDR3 DNA. The D gene is left open where the match is weak. Clone size is stated in some rows and not others, as once, few, many or a class when expanded.

clone size: many; V gene: TRBV15; D gene: TRBD1; J gene: TRBJ2-7; CDR3 protein: CATSRLQGTSYEQYF; CDR3 DNA: TGTGCCACCAGCAGATTACAGGGGACCTCCTACGAGCAGTACTTC
clone size: many; V gene: TRBV6-5; D gene: NA; J gene: TRBJ2-7; CDR3 protein: CASSYSPSDEQYF; CDR3 DNA: TGTGCCAGCAGTTACAGTCCTTCCGACGAGCAGTACTTC
clone size: NA; V gene: TRBV27; D gene: TRBD2; J gene: TRBJ2-1; CDR3 protein: CASSLVAGGGNEQFF; CDR3 DNA: TGTGCCAGCAGCTTGGTTGCGGGAGGGGGGAATGAGCAGTTCTTC
clone size: NA; V gene: TRBV7-8; D gene: NA; J gene: TRBJ2-1; CDR3 protein: CASSLAGRQEQFF; CDR3 DNA: TGTGCCAGCAGCTTAGCGGGGAGGCAAGAGCAGTTCTTC
clone size: many; V gene: TRBV7-2; D gene: NA; J gene: TRBJ1-2; CDR3 protein: CASSLGVGNGYTF; CDR3 DNA: TGTGCCAGCAGCTTAGGAGTGGGGAACGGCTACACCTTC
clone size: many; V gene: TRBV7-6; D gene: NA; J gene: TRBJ2-1; CDR3 protein: CASGPLGGSSYNEQFF; CDR3 DNA: TGTGCCAGCGGCCCTTTGGGGGGCAGCTCCTACAATGAGCAGTTCTTC
clone size: many; V gene: TRBV7-9; D gene: TRBD2; J gene: TRBJ2-1; CDR3 protein: CASSAGTSGYNEQFF; CDR3 DNA: TGTGCCAGCAGCGCGGGGACTAGCGGCTACAATGAGCAGTTCTTC
clone size: many; V gene: TRBV12-3/TRBV12-4; D gene: NA; J gene: TRBJ1-5; CDR3 protein: CASRNWDGSNQPQHF; CDR3 DNA: TGTGCCAGCAGAAACTGGGACGGGAGCAATCAGCCCCAGCATTTT
clone size: many; V gene: TRBV5-1; D gene: NA; J gene: TRBJ2-3; CDR3 protein: CASNLGGSDTQYF; CDR3 DNA: TGCGCCAGCAATCTTGGAGGGTCAGATACGCAGTATTTT
clone size: many; V gene: TRBV6-2/TRBV6-3; D gene: TRBD2; J gene: TRBJ2-1; CDR3 protein: CASSYWRGGDNEQFF; CDR3 DNA: TGTGCCAGCAGTTACTGGCGGGGGGGAGACAATGAGCAGTTCTTC
clone size: many; V gene: TRBV6-2/TRBV6-3; D gene: TRBD2; J gene: TRBJ2-1; CDR3 protein: CASSLPRLAGVNNEQFF; CDR3 DNA: TGTGCCAGCAGTTTACCTCGACTAGCGGGAGTGAACAATGAGCAGTTCTTC
clone size: many; V gene: TRBV6-2/TRBV6-3; D gene: TRBD2; J gene: TRBJ2-2; CDR3 protein: CASKREIGELFF; CDR3 DNA: TGTGCCAGCAAGCGGGAGATCGGGGAGCTGTTTTTT
clone size: NA; V gene: TRBV15; D gene: NA; J gene: TRBJ2-7; CDR3 protein: CATSTVGRRGEQYF; CDR3 DNA: TGTGCCACCAGCACCGTCGGACGGCGGGGCGAGCAGTACTTC
clone size: many; V gene: TRBV7-3; D gene: NA; J gene: TRBJ1-1; CDR3 protein: CASSFGVNTAAFF; CDR3 DNA: TGTGCCAGCAGCTTTGGAGTAAACACTGCAGCTTTCTTT
clone size: few; V gene: TRBV7-8; D gene: NA; J gene: TRBJ2-7; CDR3 protein: CASSQGPTLDYEQYF; CDR3 DNA: TGTGCCAGCAGCCAGGGACCGACCTTGGATTACGAGCAGTACTTC
clone size: NA; V gene: TRBV12-3/TRBV12-4; D gene: NA; J gene: TRBJ2-1; CDR3 protein: CASSFGDYNEQFF; CDR3 DNA: TGTGCCAGCAGTTTCGGCGATTACAATGAGCAGTTCTTC
clone size: many; V gene: TRBV7-2; D gene: NA; J gene: TRBJ2-1; CDR3 protein: CASSLTGYEQFF; CDR3 DNA: TGTGCCAGCAGCTTAACAGGGTATGAGCAGTTCTTC
clone size: many; V gene: TRBV5-1; D gene: TRBD1; J gene: TRBJ2-3; CDR3 protein: CASSWGQETDTQYF; CDR3 DNA: TGCGCCAGCAGTTGGGGACAGGAAACAGATACGCAGTATTTT
clone size: many; V gene: TRBV24-1; D gene: NA; J gene: TRBJ1-1; CDR3 protein: CATSRAGGNTEAFF; CDR3 DNA: TGTGCCACCAGTAGGGCGGGGGGGAACACTGAAGCTTTCTTT
clone size: many; V gene: TRBV20-1; D gene: NA; J gene: TRBJ2-5; CDR3 protein: CSAARSTGQETQYF; CDR3 DNA: TGCAGTGCTGCCCGTTCGACGGGCCAAGAGACCCAGTACTTC
clone size: many; V gene: TRBV5-1; D gene: NA; J gene: TRBJ2-1; CDR3 protein: CASSLEGGEQFF; CDR3 DNA: TGCGCCAGCAGCTTGGAGGGTGGTGAGCAGTTCTTC
clone size: many; V gene: TRBV7-3; D gene: NA; J gene: TRBJ2-1; CDR3 protein: CASSSGTSTYNEQFF; CDR3 DNA: TGTGCCAGCAGCTCAGGGACGAGTACCTACAATGAGCAGTTCTTC
clone size: many; V gene: TRBV12-3/TRBV12-4; D gene: NA; J gene: TRBJ2-5; CDR3 protein: CASSPSQTQYF; CDR3 DNA: TGTGCCAGCAGTCCTTCTCAGACCCAGTACTTC
clone size: few; V gene: TRBV7-9; D gene: TRBD1; J gene: TRBJ1-1; CDR3 protein: CASSQQGGIMNTEAFF; CDR3 DNA: TGTGCCAGCAGCCAACAGGGGGGAATTATGAACACTGAAGCTTTCTTT
clone size: many; V gene: TRBV5-1; D gene: NA; J gene: TRBJ1-5; CDR3 protein: CASSPEGSNQPQNF; CDR3 DNA: TGCGCCAGCTCCCCCGAGGGGAGCAATCAGCCCCAGAATTTT
clone size: few; V gene: TRBV12-3/TRBV12-4; D gene: TRBD2; J gene: TRBJ2-5; CDR3 protein: CASSGGLAGYEAQYF; CDR3 DNA: TGTGCCAGCAGTGGGGGACTAGCGGGATACGAGGCCCAGTACTTC
clone size: many; V gene: TRBV20-1; D gene: TRBD2; J gene: TRBJ2-4; CDR3 protein: CSAIPTSGRPKNIQYF; CDR3 DNA: TGCAGTGCTATACCGACTAGCGGGAGACCCAAAAACATTCAGTACTTC
clone size: many; V gene: TRBV20-1; D gene: NA; J gene: TRBJ2-1; CDR3 protein: CSARDAAGGYNEQFF; CDR3 DNA: TGCAGTGCTAGAGACGCCGCAGGGGGGTACAATGAGCAGTTCTTC
clone size: many; V gene: TRBV27; D gene: NA; J gene: TRBJ1-4; CDR3 protein: CASSFWDGGNEKLFF; CDR3 DNA: TGTGCCAGCAGTTTTTGGGACGGCGGTAATGAAAAACTGTTTTTT
clone size: many; V gene: TRBV29-1; D gene: TRBD1; J gene: TRBJ1-2; CDR3 protein: CSVEDRQGRWGYTF; CDR3 DNA: TGCAGCGTTGAAGATAGACAGGGCCGTTGGGGCTACACCTTC
clone size: many; V gene: TRBV15; D gene: NA; J gene: TRBJ2-7; CDR3 protein: CATSRRRDFTTYEQYF; CDR3 DNA: TGTGCCACCAGCAGACGCCGGGACTTCACGACCTACGAGCAGTACTTC
clone size: many; V gene: TRBV5-1; D gene: NA; J gene: TRBJ1-4; CDR3 protein: CASSPGVGEKLFF; CDR3 DNA: TGCGCCAGCAGCCCCGGCGTCGGTGAAAAACTGTTTTTT
clone size: many; V gene: TRBV5-1; D gene: TRBD2; J gene: TRBJ2-1; CDR3 protein: CASKISASGGPNNEQFF; CDR3 DNA: TGCGCCAGCAAAATTAGCGCTAGCGGGGGGCCCAACAATGAGCAGTTCTTC
clone size: many; V gene: TRBV5-1; D gene: NA; J gene: TRBJ1-2; CDR3 protein: CASSRTVMGYGYTF; CDR3 DNA: TGCGCCAGCAGCCGAACTGTGATGGGTTATGGCTACACCTTC
clone size: many; V gene: TRBV20-1; D gene: TRBD2; J gene: TRBJ2-2; CDR3 protein: CSAPGGTGELFF; CDR3 DNA: TGCAGTGCCCCCGGGGGGACCGGGGAGCTGTTTTTT
clone size: NA; V gene: TRBV5-4; D gene: NA; J gene: TRBJ2-1; CDR3 protein: CASSLDRLGSNNEQFF; CDR3 DNA: TGTGCCAGCAGCCTAGACAGACTGGGTTCTAACAATGAGCAGTTCTTC
clone size: many; V gene: TRBV5-6; D gene: NA; J gene: TRBJ1-6; CDR3 protein: CASSGDPKSSYNSPLHF; CDR3 DNA: TGTGCCAGCAGCGGCGACCCGAAGAGCTCCTATAATTCACCCCTCCACTTT